Presented here are 25 T cell receptor beta chains from one specimen sequenced in a study of cytomegalovirus exposure and HLA in healthy donors (dated by TCRdb to 2016 to 2017). The library came from the immunoSEQ multiplex PCR assay. For the multiplex PCR, a mixture combining 60 forward primers for TCR Vbeta segments and 13 reverse primers for TCR Jbeta segments was used. Drawn from immuneACCESS, this table holds only the in-frame rearrangements with V and J called that TCRdb kept. Clones are partly lost; checked studies trace under half to an unresolved V gene and leave the rest unexplained. The sample table holds 100,000 or so clones, of which around 76% were seen once. Jointly, the top ten make up roughly a tenth of the sample. Sequencing input: PBMCs. The source is a man between 25 and 39 years old in good health and CMV-seropositive.

The CDR3 DNA reads TGTGCCAGCAGCCACACCGGGACAGGGGGCTTTACGCAGTATTTT. It yields the protein CASSHTGTGGFTQYF. This chain joins TRBV5-5 and TRBJ2-3; 12 bases match TRBD1. V lost 4 bases to trimming and J lost 8 bases; unmatched junction nucleotides: 8. Germline CDR1 is SGHKS and CDR2 is YYEKEE (reference sequence). The CDR3 runs to 15 residues.

The CDR3 is CSVARQGPYEQYF. The CDR3 nucleotides are TGCAGCGTGGCCCGACAGGGGCCCTACGAGCAGTACTTC. The V gene is TRBV29-1, the J gene TRBJ2-7; TRBD1 matches at 8 bases. CDR3 length: 13 amino acids. Losses at the gene ends were 6 bases for V and 2 bases for J; bases not matched to a gene: 6. Germline CDR1 is SQVTM and CDR2 is ANQGSEA.

This chain joins TRBV11-2 and TRBJ2-3, with TRBD2 as a possible D gene (7 bases). CDR1 is SGHAT and CDR2 is FQNNGV in the germline V gene. The CDR3 totals 16 residues. V dropped 5 bases and J dropped 2 bases, with 17 bases sitting between them. The CDR3 protein is CASSPRGTTVTDTQYF. The CDR3 nucleotides read TGTGCCAGCAGCCCGAGGGGGACTACCGTCACAGATACGCAGTATTTT.

The sample holds a few counts of this clone. The chain links TRBV6-4 to TRBJ2-1; maybe TRBD1 (6 bases). Trimming shortened V by 8 bases and J by 3 bases, and 23 bases separated the two germline ends. Germline V gene lookup returns CDR1 MRHNA and CDR2 SNTAGT. CDR3 length equals 17 residues. The CDR3 DNA follows: TGTGCCAGCGGCTATCGGACAGACGCCTACCTCTACAATGAGCAGTTCTTC. This gives the protein CASGYRTDAYLYNEQFF.

The genes are TRBV19 and TRBJ1-2; tentative D call: TRBD1 (6 bases). Trimming removed 6 bases from V and 6 bases from J, with 26 bases in between. This CDR3 has 17 residues. Germline V lookup: CDR1 LNHDA, CDR2 SQIVND (reference sequence). CDR3 protein: CASSDEQAQGLIDGYTF. CDR3 DNA sequence: TGTGCCAGTAGCGACGAGCAGGCACAGGGTCTAATCGATGGCTACACCTTC.

The chain employs TRBV19 and TRBJ1-5, with D maybe TRBD1 (5 bases). V dropped 2 bases and J dropped 2 bases, with 10 bases sitting between them. CDR3 length: 15 residues. CDR1 is LNHDA and CDR2 is SQIVND in the germline V gene (reference sequence). CDR3 residues: CASSIREGRNQPQHF. The DNA for the CDR3 is TGTGCCAGTAGTATACGGGAGGGACGCAATCAGCCCCAGCATTTT.

This clone was counted only a few times. The chain is built from TRBV4-2 and TRBJ1-2, with D uncertain. The CDR3 contains 12 residues. CDR1 and CDR2 from the germline V gene are LGHNA and YNFKEQ. V shed 0 bases and J shed 8 bases, with 7 bases lying between them. The chain's CDR3 is CASSQDRLGYTF. The DNA for the CDR3 is TGTGCCAGCAGCCAAGACAGGCTGGGCTACACCTTC.

The chain couples TRBV27 to TRBJ1-4; D unclear. Per the germline V gene, CDR1 is MNHEY and CDR2 is SMNVEV (reference sequence). V lost 1 base to trimming and J lost 6 bases, with 9 bases between them. This CDR3 region has 14 residues. The DNA for the CDR3 is TGTGCCAGCAGTTTATTCGGCGGGGATGAAAAACTGTTTTTT. Translation gives CASSLFGGDEKLFF.

The chain employs TRBV19 and TRBJ2-1; a possible D gene is TRBD2 (7 bases). The V end lost 7 bases, the J end lost 2 bases, and 15 bases lay between the germline ends. This CDR3 region has 15 residues. Germline CDR1 reads LNHDA; CDR2 reads SQIVND (reference sequence). DNA for the CDR3: TGTGCCAGTAATAGGGGGGGATCGGCCTACAATGAGCAGTTCTTC. The encoded protein is CASNRGGSAYNEQFF.

V and J are TRBV7-8 and TRBJ1-5; possibly TRBD1 for D (5 bases). The length of the CDR3 is 13 residues. V lost 5 bases, J lost 7 bases, and 12 bases lay in between. Germline CDR1 reads SGHVS; CDR2 reads FQNEAQ. CDR3 residues: CASSPQGGQPQHF. CDR3 in DNA: TGTGCCAGCAGCCCGCAGGGAGGACAGCCCCAGCATTTT.

V and J are TRBV7-8 and TRBJ2-1; TRBD2 aligns across 9 bases. Germline CDR1 reads SGHVS; CDR2 reads FQNEAQ. The CDR3 is 12 amino acids. J gave up 10 bases and V 3 bases, and 1 base lay outside the gene matches. CDR3 region: CASSFSGGEQFF. CDR3 DNA sequence: TGTGCCAGCAGCTTTAGCGGGGGCGAGCAGTTCTTC.

The V call is TRBV7-8, the J call TRBJ2-1; 10 bases align to TRBD2. The CDR3 has 16 amino acids. Germline trimming cut 5 bases from V and 5 bases from J; bases unmatched to any gene: 9. Germline CDR1 and CDR2: SGHVS and FQNEAQ. The DNA for the CDR3 is TGTGCCAGCAGCCGAAGGACTAGCGGCGGACACAATGAGCAGTTCTTC. Protein: CASSRRTSGGHNEQFF.

The chain employs TRBV11-2 and TRBJ2-7; 9 bases are shared with TRBD2. This CDR3 spans 14 amino acids. Germline-derived CDR1 and CDR2 are SGHAT and FQNNGV. The ends lost 1 base at V and 6 bases at J; junction bases unmatched: 4. CDR3 in amino acids: CASSLAWRGGEQYF. The CDR3 DNA reads TGTGCCAGCAGCTTAGCTTGGCGGGGGGGCGAGCAGTACTTC.

V usage is TRBV7-2 and J usage is TRBJ1-3; D might be TRBD1 (6 bases). Trimming pared 1 base from V and 2 bases from J, leaving 12 bases between. The length of the CDR3 is 16 residues. Germline V gene lookup returns CDR1 SGHTA and CDR2 FQGNSA. In DNA, the CDR3 is TGTGCCAGCAGCTTAGTGCAGGGGATGGCTGGAAACACCATATATTTT. This gives the protein CASSLVQGMAGNTIYF.

This chain joins TRBV9 and TRBJ1-3, with 8 bases aligning to TRBD1. J gave up 0 bases and V 3 bases, and 11 bases lay outside the gene matches. This CDR3 spans 18 amino acids. Germline V gives CDR1 SGDLS, CDR2 YYNGEE. The CDR3 sequence is CASSGGLGQVLSGNTIYF. CDR3 DNA: TGTGCCAGCAGCGGTGGACTGGGACAGGTCCTCTCTGGAAACACCATATATTTT. Supplemented by reference TRBV9 and TRBJ1-3, the full variable domain reads DSGVTQTPKHLITATGQRVTLRCSPRSGDLSVYWYQQSLDQGLQFLIQYYNGEERAKGNILERFSAQQFPDLHSELNLSSLELGDSALYFCASSGGLGQVLSGNTIYFGEGSWLTVV.

This clone was observed a few times. The V call is TRBV6-1, the J call TRBJ2-7; TRBD1 agrees at 8 bases. Per the germline V gene, CDR1 is MNHNS and CDR2 is SASEGT. The CDR3 length is 15 residues. The V and J ends lost 0 bases and 4 bases, in that order; junction bases with no gene match: 5. The CDR3 nucleotides are TGTGCCAGCAGTGAAGCTAACAGGGGGGTATACGAGCAGTACTTC. Its protein product is CASSEANRGVYEQYF.

The chain joins TRBV5-5 to TRBJ2-7; D possibly corresponds to TRBD1 (6 bases). The CDR3 runs 14 residues. CDR1 and CDR2 (germline): SGHKS, YYEKEE (reference sequence). With 4 bases removed from V and 1 base from J, the gap between germline ends came to 12 bases. CDR3 bases: TGTGCCAGCAGCCCAACAGGGTCATCCTACGAGCAGTACTTC. It yields the protein CASSPTGSSYEQYF.

The rearrangement joins TRBV30 to TRBJ1-6; a possible D gene is TRBD1 (5 bases). The germline V gene encodes CDR1 GTSNPN and CDR2 SVGIG (reference sequence). V shed 1 base and J shed 10 bases, with 17 bases lying between them. This CDR3 region has 15 residues. Here the CDR3 reads CAWSGGVRLGSPLHF. For the CDR3, the DNA is TGTGCCTGGAGTGGGGGGGTCCGCTTGGGGTCACCCCTCCACTTT.

V usage is TRBV5-1 and J usage is TRBJ2-7; possibly TRBD1 for D (5 bases). Looked up from germline, CDR1 is SGHRS and CDR2 is YFSETQ. The V and J ends lost 0 bases and 3 bases respectively, with 10 bases between them. This CDR3 spans 14 amino acids. The CDR3 bases are TGCGCCAGCAGCTTGGGCCAGGGAAACTACGAGCAGTACTTC. This encodes CASSLGQGNYEQYF.

The table lists this clone with a few counts. The CDR3 reads CASSPPPQGVSPLHF. In nucleotides, the CDR3 is TGTGCCAGCTCACCACCGCCGCAGGGGGTTTCACCCCTCCACTTT. The chain recombines TRBV18 with TRBJ1-6; 7 positions agree with TRBD1. V lost 0 bases, J lost 9 bases, and 5 bases stayed unmatched. CDR3 length: 15 amino acids. The germline V gene encodes CDR1 KGHSH and CDR2 LQKENI.

This chain uses TRBV6-6 with TRBJ2-3, with unresolved D. The germline gives CDR1 MNHNY, CDR2 SVGAGI (reference sequence). The CDR3 loop spans 13 amino acids. V lost 2 bases and J 1 base, leaving 4 bases between the germline ends. The CDR3 nucleotides are TGTGCCAGCAGTTACCCCGGCACAGATACGCAGTATTTT. Encoded protein: CASSYPGTDTQYF.

The chain employs TRBV30 and TRBJ2-5, with 7 bases fitting TRBD2. The CDR3 has 14 residues. V lost 1 base to trimming and J lost 2 bases; unmatched junction nucleotides: 4. CDR1 is GTSNPN and CDR2 is SVGIG in the germline V gene (reference sequence). The CDR3 loop reads CAWSGVRGQETQYF. CDR3 nucleotide sequence: TGTGCCTGGAGTGGGGTGCGGGGGCAAGAGACCCAGTACTTC. The complete variable domain, with remaining parts taken from reference TRBV30 and TRBJ2-5, reads SQTIHQWPATLVQPVGSPLSLECTVEGTSNPNLYWYRQAAGRGLQLLFYSVGIGQISSEVPQNLSASRPQDRQFILSSKKLLLSDSGFYLCAWSGVRGQETQYFGPGTRLLVL.

This clone was found a few times. The V gene is TRBV10-3, the J gene TRBJ2-1; TRBD1 agrees at 9 bases. The CDR3 spans 12 residues. Germline V gene sequence: CDR1 ENHRY, CDR2 SYGVKD. The J segment lost 14 bases and the V segment lost 4 bases, leaving 6 bases of the junction unmatched. The CDR3 coding sequence is TGTGCCATCAGTGGGGATTGGACAGGGGAGTTCTTC. Its protein product is CAISGDWTGEFF.

Comments on this clone: This CDR3 is also generated by other DNA sequences in the sample. This rearrangement joins TRBV2 to TRBJ1-1; 8 nucleotides match TRBD1. V lost 5 bases, J lost 0 bases, and 5 bases stayed unmatched. The germline V gene has CDR1 SNHLY and CDR2 FYNNEI. The CDR3 length is 15 residues. The CDR3 DNA reads as TGTGCCAGCAGTCGACAGGGGACGGTGAACACTGAAGCTTTCTTT. Amino acids: CASSRQGTVNTEAFF.

The gene calls are TRBV19 and TRBJ2-1; the match to TRBD1 covers 8 bases. The V and J ends lost 3 bases and 4 bases, in that order; junction bases with no gene match: 5. The germline V gene has CDR1 LNHDA and CDR2 SQIVND (reference sequence). The CDR3 has 15 residues. As DNA, the CDR3 is TGTGCCAGTAGTATCGGGACAGGTTCATACAATGAGCAGTTCTTC. It translates to CASSIGTGSYNEQFF.